This TCR beta chain is from a study of shared clonotypes between healthy human individuals. The overall study: Per-donor plates numbered three CD4 naive, three CD4 memory, two CD8 naive and one CD8 memory.

Naive CD8 cells, CD45RO-negative and positively selected for CCR7, excluded terminally differentiated effector memory CD45RA+ cells. TCRdb's table, derived via immunoSEQ multiplex PCR, lists solely in-frame clones and lacks some. The sample contains some 1,900,000 clones, about 95% of which appear only once. CDR1 and CDR2 from the germline V gene are MNHEY and SMNVEV (reference sequence). The V segment lost 5 bases and the J segment 5 bases; nucleotides outside the gene matches: 5. This CDR3 has 15 residues. The chain carries TRBV27 and TRBJ2-2, with 10 nucleotides matching TRBD2. What was sequenced was naive CD8+ T cells sorted from blood. The receptor was derived from a man aged 18-30 years in good health. The CDR3 loop reads CASSPSGGRTGELFF. The CDR3 DNA sequence: TGTGCCAGCAGTCCTAGCGGGGGAAGAACCGGGGAGCTGTTTTTT.